A single sample is the source of the 4 T cell receptor beta chains below, sequenced in a study of cytomegalovirus exposure and HLA in healthy donors. Here immunoSEQ multiplex PCR was the method, and the copy in TCRdb shows in-frame clones only, minus some. The sample comprises roughly 120,000 clones, roughly 82% of which are singletons, and roughly 5.3% rests with the top ten. The sequencing input was PBMCs. The receptors shown here come from a man aged 18 to 30 in good health and CMV-seronegative.

The rearrangement uses TRBV27 and TRBJ2-3; D not resolved. The CDR3 has 12 residues. CDR1 MNHEY and CDR2 SMNVEV come from the germline V gene (reference sequence). V was cut by 6 bases and J by 4 bases, with 8 bases left in between. CDR3 region: CASSPRADTQYF. For the CDR3, the DNA is TGTGCCAGCAGCCCCCGGGCAGATACGCAGTATTTT.

The chain joins TRBV5-6 to TRBJ1-2; 11 bases map to TRBD1. Germline trimming cut 0 bases from V and 3 bases from J; bases unmatched to any gene: 4. The CDR3 is made up of 16 amino acids. Germline V lookup: CDR1 SGHDT, CDR2 YYEEEE. CDR3 DNA: TGTGCCAGCAGCTTGGCCGGACAGGGGGCCTACTATGGCTACACCTTC. As protein: CASSLAGQGAYYGYTF.

The rearrangement joins TRBV28 to TRBJ2-1; 11 positions agree with TRBD2. In germline, CDR1 is MDHEN, CDR2 SYDVKM. The CDR3 has 16 residues. The V and J ends lost 6 bases and 3 bases, in that order; junction bases with no gene match: 7. CDR3 region: CASRPLAGVDYNEQFF. In DNA, the CDR3 is TGTGCCAGCAGACCACTAGCGGGGGTCGACTACAATGAGCAGTTCTTC.

The gene calls are TRBV29-1 and TRBJ2-3, with D uncertain. This CDR3 has 12 residues. CDR1 is SQVTM, CDR2 ANQGSEA, per germline. The V end was cut by 3 bases, the J end by 0 bases, with 4 bases between. The CDR3 loop reads CSVDASTDTQYF. The CDR3 DNA follows: TGCAGCGTTGACGCGAGCACAGATACGCAGTATTTT.